This T cell receptor beta chain is from a study of shared T cell receptors in the human thymus. Measured with immunoSEQ multiplex PCR; TCRdb has only the in-frame clones, and not every one. The sample carries about 660,000 clones, around 89% recorded once. The length of the CDR3 is 15 residues. Looked up from germline, CDR1 is SQVTM and CDR2 is ANQGSEA. Losses at the gene ends were 2 bases for V and 5 bases for J; bases not matched to a gene: 10. These data were also filed under a second study, of human thymus T cells. From that study: Resections that were taken during corrective heart surgery supplied the thymus tissue. Highly overlapping thymic repertoires among unrelated individuals were reported in related research.

Sequencing was carried out using thymocytes. The chain is built from TRBV29-1 and TRBJ2-7, with 9 bases identical to TRBD2. This receptor was obtained from a boy under two years old with a congenital heart defect. The CDR3 is CSVELAGSTGDEQYF. The DNA of the CDR3 is TGCAGCGTTGAACTAGCGGGATCCACGGGGGACGAGCAGTACTTC.